Detailed here is one TCR beta chain. Its specificity is unknown. These data originate in a study of cytomegalovirus exposure and HLA in healthy donors. Across the study: Caucasian-associated ancestry cluster membership applied to approximately 84% of 300 to 450 genotyped donors.

13 Jbeta primers and 60 Vbeta primers were used for the PCR. Here immunoSEQ multiplex PCR was the method, and the copy in TCRdb shows in-frame clones only, minus some. Here the sample table reports fewer than 150,000 clones. Study findings and constraints: More clonal expansion characterized HLA-associated TCR beta chains than equally common others in a later analysis. Researchers reported from a later analysis that most CMV-associated TCR beta chains appeared HLA-restricted. In all likelihood, a cluster of highly shared sequence variants was a sequencing artifact.

Germline loops: CDR1 MGHRA, CDR2 YSYEKL. This CDR3 spans 17 amino acids. Unmatched junction bases numbered 7, after V lost 2 bases and J lost 0 bases. The rearrangement links TRBV4-1 to TRBJ2-1, with TRBD1 matching 7 bases. This sequence originates from a man between 35 and 55 years old in good health and CMV-seronegative. The sample taken for sequencing was PBMCs. The CDR3 protein is CASSQRVRGSSYNEQFF. The CDR3 DNA follows: TGCGCCAGCAGCCAACGTGTCAGGGGGTCCTCCTACAATGAGCAGTTCTTC.